These 22 T cell receptor beta chains share one sample of origin, sequenced in a study of blood T cells in healthy people across ages. Primed by a sample-barcoded 5' primer and a J-beta primer mix, a second PCR proceeded for about 7 to 12 cycles. Using its own MiXCR run on the 5' RACE reads, TCRdb lists one record per CDR3 protein. This sample has about 800,000 distinct CDR3 sequences, with 35% to 60% found just once. The sample was blood. These receptors all stem from a man older than 75 in good health.

V and J are TRBV29-1 and TRBJ2-4; TRBD1 aligns across 11 bases. The J call is in doubt because the DNA end fits TRBJ2-7 better. Germline V gene sequence: CDR1 SQVTM, CDR2 ANQGSEA. This CDR3 is 12 amino acids long. CDR3 residues: CSVGGTGGEQYF. CDR3 in DNA: TGCAGCGTTGGAGGGACAGGGGGCGAGCAGTACTTC.

The rearrangement links TRBV6-5 to TRBJ1-3; the D gene is possibly TRBD1 (5 bases). In germline, CDR1 is MNHEY, CDR2 SVGAGI. The germline V and J ends were trimmed by 11 bases and 0 bases, with 14 bases remaining between them. This CDR3 is 14 amino acids long. In nucleotides, the CDR3 is TGTGCCGCGTGCCGGGGGACCTCTGGAAACACCATATATTTT. This encodes CAACRGTSGNTIYF.

This clonotype was counted at least ten times. The rearrangement joins TRBV4-3 to TRBJ2-1, with 7 nucleotides matching TRBD2. The CDR3 spans 13 residues. The V and J ends lost 4 bases and 8 bases, in that order; junction bases with no gene match: 5. In germline, CDR1 is LGHNA, CDR2 YSLEER. DNA of the CDR3: TGCGCCAGCAGCCCCGGGAGGTTCGATGAGCAGTTCTTC. Its translation is CASSPGRFDEQFF.

In its sample, this clonotype was seen a few times. The chain carries TRBV20-1 and TRBJ2-3; D perhaps matches TRBD1 (6 bases). Trimming left V 5 bases short and J 3 bases short, with 18 bases between. The CDR3 covers 15 residues. Germline V gene lookup returns CDR1 DFQATT and CDR2 SNEGSKA (reference sequence). The CDR3 reads CSAAGARGTTDTQYF. The CDR3 DNA reads TGCAGTGCTGCAGGGGCGAGGGGGACGACAGATACGCAGTATTTT.

This CDR3 reads CASSLAGYNEAFF. Written as DNA, the CDR3 is TGTGCCAGCTCCCTCGCCGGGTACAATGAAGCTTTCTTT. This chain links TRBV18 with TRBJ1-1; D gene ambiguous. CDR3 size: 13 residues. Germline loops: CDR1 KGHSH, CDR2 LQKENI. V was trimmed by 6 bases and J by 7 bases, leaving 15 bases between them.

With respect to this clonotype: The junction departs from germline at one end; a sequencing error may be responsible. The V call is TRBV7-2, the J call TRBJ2-1; maybe TRBD2 (5 bases). The CDR3 sequence is 13 residues long. From germline, CDR1 is SGHTA and CDR2 FQGNSA. DNA of the CDR3: TGTGCCAGCAACATAGGAGGCTACAGTGAGCAGTTCTTC. The encoded protein is CASNIGGYSEQFF.

This clonotype has a single count. V is TRBV14 and J is TRBJ2-1; D unresolved. CDR1 and CDR2 from the germline V gene are SGHDN and FVKESK. Trimming left V 0 bases short and J 6 bases short, with 12 bases between. The CDR3 contains 15 residues. The CDR3 reads CASSQENVGSNEQFF. CDR3 in DNA: TGTGCCAGCAGCCAAGAAAATGTAGGATCCAATGAGCAGTTCTTC.

There are a few counts of this clonotype. The chain couples TRBV20-1 to TRBJ2-4; a weak D match, TRBD1 (6 bases). V was trimmed by 2 bases and J by 8 bases, leaving 10 bases between them. The V gene's germline CDR1 is DFQATT and CDR2 SNEGSKA (reference sequence). This CDR3 contains 12 residues. CDR3 amino acids: CSARWGPDIQYF. CDR3 DNA sequence: TGCAGTGCTAGATGGGGGCCGGACATTCAGTACTTC.

The CDR3 loop is CASSKFGTGPKGLYEQYF. CDR3 sequence (DNA): TGTGCCAGCAGCAAATTCGGGACAGGGCCGAAGGGGTTATACGAGCAGTACTTC. The gene calls are TRBV21-1 and TRBJ2-7; the table's D call, TRBD1, was not checked against the DNA. TRBV21-1 is deemed a pseudogene. This CDR3 comprises 18 residues.

V and J are TRBV15 and TRBJ2-7, with 7 nucleotides matching TRBD1. CDR1 is LNHNV, CDR2 YYDKDF, per germline (reference sequence). J gave up 3 bases and V 1 base, and 9 bases lay outside the gene matches. This CDR3 has 16 amino acids. The chain's CDR3 is CATSRATGTVGYEQYF. The DNA for the CDR3 is TGTGCCACCAGCAGAGCTACCGGGACAGTCGGCTACGAGCAGTACTTC.

The chain joins TRBV7-2 to TRBJ2-5; 10 bases line up with TRBD1. Per the germline V gene, CDR1 is SGHTA and CDR2 is FQGNSA. V lost 5 bases, J lost 9 bases, and 18 bases stayed unmatched. The CDR3 is made up of 17 amino acids. CDR3 nucleotide sequence: TGTGCCAGCAGCCGCAATGGAGGGAGGACAGGGGGGATAGCCCAGTACTTC. Translated: CASSRNGGRTGGIAQYF.

The CDR3, as DNA: TGTGCCAGCCGCCTAGCGGGAGGTATGGATGAGCAGTTCTTC. Translation gives CASRLAGGMDEQFF. The chain joins TRBV27 to TRBJ2-1; 11 nucleotides agree with TRBD2. V lost 8 bases, J lost 8 bases, and 8 bases stayed unmatched. Germline-derived CDR1 and CDR2 are MNHEY and SMNVEV (reference sequence). The CDR3 length is 14 residues.

This clonotype appeared a few times. The chain couples TRBV27 to TRBJ2-3, with D possibly matching TRBD1 (5 bases). Germline V gene lookup returns CDR1 MNHEY and CDR2 SMNVEV (reference sequence). The CDR3 extends over 15 amino acids. Trimming shortened V by 7 bases and J by 0 bases, and 14 bases separated the two germline ends. The CDR3: CASTRTSISTDTQYF. The CDR3 DNA is TGTGCCAGCACCCGGACATCTATTAGCACAGATACGCAGTATTTT.

The CDR3 loop reads CASSDWRTSGEETQYF. CDR3 coding DNA: TGTGCCAGCAGTGATTGGCGGACTAGCGGGGAAGAGACCCAGTACTTC. The V call is TRBV25-1, the J call TRBJ2-5; 12 nucleotides agree with TRBD2. There are 16 residues in the CDR3. Germline CDR1 and CDR2: MGHDK and SYGVNS. The V and J ends lost 3 bases and 3 bases, in that order; junction bases with no gene match: 5.

This clonotype occurred once. This chain links TRBV12-3 or TRBV12-4 with TRBJ2-1; a weak D match, TRBD1 (7 bases). Trimming took 5 bases from V and 3 from J, leaving 11 bases between them. The CDR3 extends over 14 amino acids. The CDR3: CASSGGTVYNEQFF. In DNA form, the CDR3 reads TGTGCCAGCAGTGGCGGGACAGTCTACAATGAGCAGTTCTTC.

J is TRBJ2-5 and V is TRBV6-2 or TRBV6-3; D not certain. V was trimmed by 0 bases and J by 5 bases, leaving 13 bases between them. Germline CDR1 is MNHEY and CDR2 is SVGEGT. This CDR3 is built from 15 residues. CDR3 sequence (DNA): TGTGCCAGCAGTTACTCGAATCCACCAGTGGAGACCCAGTACTTC. Residues: CASSYSNPPVETQYF.

This chain connects TRBV29-1 to TRBJ1-3; D unclear. V was shortened by 6 bases and J by 6 bases, with 18 bases between the two germline ends. The CDR3 extends over 14 amino acids. Looked up from germline, CDR1 is SQVTM and CDR2 is ANQGSEA. CDR3 DNA: TGCAGCGTCCGCGGACTTTATTCCAAAAACACCATATATTTT. It is translated as CSVRGLYSKNTIYF.

Note on this clonotype: This may be a read error, as it is one base from a much larger clone. The V call is TRBV3-1, the J call TRBJ2-5; D perhaps matches TRBD2 (6 bases). The CDR3 totals 17 residues. Germline loops: CDR1 LGHDT, CDR2 YNNKEL (reference sequence). CDR3 loop: CASSQEPSAIFKETRYF. In DNA form, the CDR3 reads TGTGCCAGCAGCCAAGAGCCTAGCGCTATATTCAAAGAGACCCGGTACTTC.

The genes are TRBV5-1 and TRBJ2-5; 8 bases line up with TRBD1. The V gene's germline CDR1 is SGHRS and CDR2 YFSETQ. This CDR3 spans 16 amino acids. Losses at the gene ends were 4 bases for V and 2 bases for J; bases not matched to a gene: 10. The CDR3 DNA reads TGCGCCAGCAGCAAACCTGGGACAGGAGATCAAGAGACCCAGTACTTC. Protein sequence: CASSKPGTGDQETQYF.

This rearrangement joins TRBV28 to TRBJ2-7; D remains ambiguous. This CDR3 region has 11 residues. Germline V gives CDR1 MDHEN, CDR2 SYDVKM. Trimming removed 8 bases at V and 4 bases at J, with 9 bases between. The CDR3 reads CASHSAYEQYF. Written as DNA, the CDR3 is TGTGCCAGCCACTCCGCGTACGAGCAGTACTTC.

This clonotype has a count of ten or more. The genes are TRBV29-1 and TRBJ2-7, with D perhaps being TRBD1 or TRBD2 (5 bases each). Trimming took 2 bases from V and 3 from J, leaving 11 bases between them. Germline CDR1 and CDR2: SQVTM and ANQGSEA. There are 13 residues in the CDR3. The CDR3 is CSVERGGGYEQYF. CDR3 sequence (DNA): TGCAGCGTTGAACGGGGCGGTGGCTACGAGCAGTACTTC.

This clonotype showed up many times. The chain couples TRBV9 to TRBJ2-3, with 9 bases aligning to TRBD1. The germline V gene encodes CDR1 SGDLS and CDR2 YYNGEE. This CDR3 has 16 residues. V shed 3 bases and J 4 bases; nucleotides not matched to a gene: 9. The CDR3 here is CASSARTGEDADTQYF. The CDR3 nucleotides read TGTGCCAGCAGCGCGCGGACAGGGGAAGACGCAGATACGCAGTATTTT.